This T cell receptor beta chain is from a study of blood T cell repertoires in COVID-19. Study-wide context: Acute-phase and convalescent COVID-19 samples originated in the United States, Italy and Spain.

The assay was immunoSEQ multiplex PCR, and TCRdb's table has in-frame clones only and misses some. The profile covers approximately 170,000 clones, with 84% appearing a single time and approximately 12% taken by the ten largest. V lost 4 bases to trimming and J lost 5 bases; unmatched junction nucleotides: 4. The germline V gene encodes CDR1 MNHEY and CDR2 SVGEGT. The CDR3 covers 13 residues. Everyone who took part was roughly 18 to 100 years old, and they came from over 20 US areas. Self-reported history from a screening survey and questionnaire set each donor's cohort. Symptom resolution, clearance, or two negative PCRs marked the recovered donors of Cohort 3.

The clonotype originates from a man between 50 and 59 years old who had recovered from COVID-19. What was sequenced was PBMCs or T cells enriched from blood (not recorded which). The V gene is TRBV6-2 or TRBV6-3, the J gene TRBJ2-5; 7 nucleotides match TRBD1. CDR3 loop: CASSSGTEETQYF. The CDR3 nucleotides are TGTGCCAGCAGTTCTGGGACAGAGGAGACCCAGTACTTC.